Listed below are T cell receptor beta chains from one sample, sequenced in a study of control samples from healthy donors and cancer patients. Assay: immunoSEQ multiplex PCR; the TCRdb copy retains only in-frame clones and omits some. The sample lists about 89,000 clones; about 89% were seen once. What was sequenced was blood. The receptors shown here come from a man younger than 40 in good health. Both conserved end residues are part of each CDR3. A D gene is named only where the DNA matches it firmly. Clone size is stated in some rows and not others, as once, few, many or a class when expanded.

V gene: TRBV24-1
J gene: TRBJ2-1
clone size: -
D gene: TRBD1
CDR3 DNA: TGTGCCACCAGTGAAACCGGGACAGGGGGATACAATGAGCAGTTCTTC
CDR3 protein: CATSETGTGGYNEQFF

V gene: TRBV6-5
J gene: TRBJ2-7
clone size: once
D gene: -
CDR3 DNA: TGTGCCAGCAGCCGTTCCGTTGAGGGCTCCTACGAGCAGTACTTC
CDR3 protein: CASSRSVEGSYEQYF

V gene: TRBV9
J gene: TRBJ2-1
clone size: -
D gene: -
CDR3 DNA: TGTGCCAGCAGCGTAGGTCCCGGGACTGATAGCTCCTACAATGAGCAGTTCTTC
CDR3 protein: CASSVGPGTDSSYNEQFF

V gene: TRBV2
J gene: TRBJ2-2
clone size: -
D gene: -
CDR3 DNA: TGTGCCAGCAGTGAAGCGCTGGGGGGCGGGGAGCTGTTTTTT
CDR3 protein: CASSEALGGGELFF

V gene: TRBV5-1
J gene: TRBJ2-5
clone size: -
D gene: TRBD1
CDR3 DNA: TGCGCCAGCAGCACGGGACAGGGGGGGGAGACCCAGTACTTC
CDR3 protein: CASSTGQGGETQYF

V gene: TRBV6-6
J gene: TRBJ2-5
clone size: once
D gene: TRBD2
CDR3 DNA: TGTGCCAGCAGTTATGGTTCGGGGGGGGAGACCCAGTACTTC
CDR3 protein: CASSYGSGGETQYF

V gene: TRBV30
J gene: TRBJ1-1
clone size: -
D gene: -
CDR3 DNA: TGTGCCTGGGTTCACTGGACAGCGAACACTGAAGCTTTCTTT
CDR3 protein: CAWVHWTANTEAFF

V gene: TRBV9
J gene: TRBJ2-2
clone size: once
D gene: TRBD2
CDR3 DNA: TGTGCCAGCAGCGTAGTCCTAGCGGGGGACACCGGGGAGCTGTTTTTT
CDR3 protein: CASSVVLAGDTGELFF

V gene: TRBV18
J gene: TRBJ1-3
clone size: -
D gene: -
CDR3 DNA: TGTGCCAGCTCACCACAGGGGTACAGCGTTGGAAACACCATATATTTT
CDR3 protein: CASSPQGYSVGNTIYF

V gene: TRBV2
J gene: TRBJ1-2
clone size: -
D gene: -
CDR3 DNA: TGTGCCAGCAGTGAAGAATCGGGAACGTCTAGCTATGGCTACACCTTC
CDR3 protein: CASSEESGTSSYGYTF

V gene: TRBV28
J gene: TRBJ1-1
clone size: -
D gene: TRBD1
CDR3 DNA: TGTGCCAGCAGTGTGGCAGGGGGCGGCACTGAAGCTTTCTTT
CDR3 protein: CASSVAGGGTEAFF

V gene: TRBV7-9
J gene: TRBJ1-6
clone size: -
D gene: -
CDR3 DNA: TGTGCCAGCAGCTTAGGACAGACCTCCAATTCACCCCTCCACTTT
CDR3 protein: CASSLGQTSNSPLHF

V gene: TRBV7-9
J gene: TRBJ2-2
clone size: few
D gene: -
CDR3 DNA: TGTGCCAGCAGCTTGGAGGAGGGGTCGAACACCGGGGAGCTGTTTTTT
CDR3 protein: CASSLEEGSNTGELFF

V gene: TRBV7-9
J gene: TRBJ2-1
clone size: -
D gene: TRBD2
CDR3 DNA: TGTGCCAGCAGCTTAGTAGTACTAGCGGGGGGGACCTACAATGAGCAGTTCTTC
CDR3 protein: CASSLVVLAGGTYNEQFF

V gene: TRBV10-3
J gene: TRBJ2-7
clone size: -
D gene: TRBD1
CDR3 DNA: TGTGCCATTCAGACAGGGGGCAAGGACGAGCAGTACTTC
CDR3 protein: CAIQTGGKDEQYF

V gene: TRBV2
J gene: TRBJ2-3
clone size: -
D gene: -
CDR3 DNA: TGTGCCAGCAGGGACGGCAACACAGATACGCAGTATTTT
CDR3 protein: CASRDGNTDTQYF

V gene: TRBV7-9
J gene: TRBJ1-2
clone size: -
D gene: TRBD1
CDR3 DNA: TGTGCCAGCAGCTTAGACAGGGGGCAAGGATCTTACGGCTACACCTTC
CDR3 protein: CASSLDRGQGSYGYTF

V gene: TRBV5-5
J gene: TRBJ1-5
clone size: -
D gene: -
CDR3 DNA: TGTGCCAGCAGCTTATGGGGTCAGCCCCAGCATTTT
CDR3 protein: CASSLWGQPQHF

V gene: TRBV6-1
J gene: TRBJ2-7
clone size: -
D gene: TRBD2
CDR3 DNA: TGTGCCAGCAGTGTAACTAGCGGGGGACTCCCCCACTCCTACGAGCAGTACTTC
CDR3 protein: CASSVTSGGLPHSYEQYF

V gene: TRBV19
J gene: TRBJ2-5
clone size: -
D gene: TRBD1
CDR3 DNA: TGTGCCAGTAAAGGACAGGGGAACCAAGAGACCCAGTACTTC
CDR3 protein: CASKGQGNQETQYF

V gene: TRBV29-1
J gene: TRBJ1-2
clone size: -
D gene: TRBD1
CDR3 DNA: TGCAGCGTCGGAACTGACAGGGGGCCAAGTGGCTACACCTTC
CDR3 protein: CSVGTDRGPSGYTF

V gene: TRBV6-5
J gene: TRBJ2-7
clone size: once
D gene: -
CDR3 DNA: TGTGCCAGCAGCGCAGGGGTCGACTCCTACGAGCAGTACTTC
CDR3 protein: CASSAGVDSYEQYF

V gene: TRBV7-8
J gene: TRBJ1-1
clone size: -
D gene: -
CDR3 DNA: TGTGCCAGCAGCTTTGTACGAGGGGCGAACACTGAAGCTTTCTTT
CDR3 protein: CASSFVRGANTEAFF

V gene: TRBV10-1
J gene: TRBJ2-2
clone size: -
D gene: -
CDR3 DNA: TGCGCCAGCAGTGACAGGGGAAATACCGGGGAGCTGTTTTTT
CDR3 protein: CASSDRGNTGELFF

V gene: TRBV19
J gene: TRBJ1-1
clone size: -
D gene: TRBD1
CDR3 DNA: TGTGCCAGGATTCACTCGTCGACAGGGGAATTGAGGGAAGCTTTCTTT
CDR3 protein: CARIHSSTGELREAFF

V gene: TRBV7-9
J gene: TRBJ1-2
clone size: -
D gene: -
CDR3 DNA: TGTGCCAGCAGCTCTAAGGACGGGGTTGGAGGCTACACCTTC
CDR3 protein: CASSSKDGVGGYTF

V gene: TRBV30
J gene: TRBJ1-1
clone size: -
D gene: TRBD1
CDR3 DNA: TGTGCCTGGGACAGGGGGTGGTACACTGAAGCTTTCTTT
CDR3 protein: CAWDRGWYTEAFF

V gene: TRBV10-3
J gene: TRBJ2-7
clone size: few
D gene: -
CDR3 DNA: TGTGCCATCAGTAGAGGGGGGGACTACTCCTACGAGCAGTACTTC
CDR3 protein: CAISRGGDYSYEQYF

V gene: TRBV7-6
J gene: TRBJ1-2
clone size: -
D gene: TRBD1
CDR3 DNA: TGTGCCAGCAGCCCCAACAGGGGAGGGGTTGCATCACCATCCTATGGCTACACCTTC
CDR3 protein: CASSPNRGGVASPSYGYTF

V gene: TRBV7-9
J gene: TRBJ2-1
clone size: once
D gene: -
CDR3 DNA: TGTGCCAGCAGCTTACCAGATTACAATGAGCAGTTCTTC
CDR3 protein: CASSLPDYNEQFF

V gene: TRBV5-4
J gene: TRBJ2-5
clone size: -
D gene: TRBD2
CDR3 DNA: TGTGCCAGCAGCCGACGGACTAGCGGGGAGACCCAGTACTTC
CDR3 protein: CASSRRTSGETQYF

V gene: TRBV7-9
J gene: TRBJ2-5
clone size: -
D gene: TRBD1
CDR3 DNA: TGTGCCAGCAGCTTAACACAGGGGCAAGAGACCCAGTACTTC
CDR3 protein: CASSLTQGQETQYF

V gene: TRBV14
J gene: TRBJ2-2
clone size: -
D gene: -
CDR3 DNA: TGTGCCAGCAGCCCCTGGGACACCGGGGAGCTGTTTTTT
CDR3 protein: CASSPWDTGELFF

V gene: TRBV5-4
J gene: TRBJ2-3
clone size: -
D gene: TRBD2
CDR3 DNA: TGTGCCAGCAGCTTGGAATGGAGCGGGGGACATACGCAGTATTTT
CDR3 protein: CASSLEWSGGHTQYF

V gene: TRBV6-1
J gene: TRBJ1-1
clone size: -
D gene: -
CDR3 DNA: TGTGCCAGCAGTGAATCGGGGGGAACTGAAGCTTTCTTT
CDR3 protein: CASSESGGTEAFF

V gene: TRBV6-5
J gene: TRBJ1-2
clone size: -
D gene: -
CDR3 DNA: TGTGCCAGCAGCTCCCTCGCCTTAGCTAACTATGGCTACACCTTC
CDR3 protein: CASSSLALANYGYTF

V gene: TRBV24-1
J gene: TRBJ2-1
clone size: -
D gene: TRBD1
CDR3 DNA: TGTGCCACCGAGAAGGGGACAGGGGGCTACAATGAGCAGTTCTTC
CDR3 protein: CATEKGTGGYNEQFF

V gene: TRBV27
J gene: TRBJ2-3
clone size: -
D gene: -
CDR3 DNA: TGTGCCAGCAGTTCGAAGAAGGGAATCCGGACAGATACGCAGTATTTT
CDR3 protein: CASSSKKGIRTDTQYF

V gene: TRBV7-9
J gene: TRBJ2-7
clone size: -
D gene: -
CDR3 DNA: TGTGCCAGCCTGTCGGGCTACGAGCAGTACTTC
CDR3 protein: CASLSGYEQYF

V gene: TRBV10-3
J gene: TRBJ1-1
clone size: -
D gene: TRBD1
CDR3 DNA: TGTGCCATCGGCGGGACAGGGGGCGAAACTGAAGCTTTCTTT
CDR3 protein: CAIGGTGGETEAFF

V gene: TRBV7-9
J gene: TRBJ1-3
clone size: -
D gene: -
CDR3 DNA: TGTGCCAGTACGAGGGGCGGGGGGCCTGGAAACACCATATATTTT
CDR3 protein: CASTRGGGPGNTIYF